The entry below gives a single T cell receptor beta chain sequence along with its context. The data are from a study of cytomegalovirus exposure and HLA in healthy donors. 60 Vbeta and 13 Jbeta primers were used in PCR. Here immunoSEQ multiplex PCR was the method, and the copy in TCRdb shows in-frame clones only, minus some. Of 170,000 or so clones in the sample, over 80% were seen once. Unmatched junction bases numbered 6, after V lost 6 bases and J lost 7 bases. The CDR3 length is 11 residues. CDR1 is SQVTM, CDR2 ANQGSEA, per germline. Sequencing input: PBMCs. The source is a man in his fifties in good health and CMV-seronegative. The V and J genes are TRBV29-1 and TRBJ2-7; 7 bases match TRBD2. As DNA, the CDR3 is TGCAGCGTGGCGATGCGGGAGGAGCAGTACTTC. It codes for CSVAMREEQYF.